This passage covers 2 T cell receptor beta chains from one sample sequenced in a study of response to subunit inactivated influenza vaccine. From the RT-PCR reads, TCRdb called clonotypes with MiXCR, one entry per CDR3 protein. The sample consists of about 700,000 distinct CDR3 sequences, over 11% of them appearing once. The source was PBMCs from blood, collected about 14 days before vaccination. The receptors here all came from a man aged 50-59 years who received an inactivated influenza vaccine.

This clonotype has ten or more counts. The chain carries TRBV5-1 and TRBJ1-3; 9 bases line up with TRBD1. V dropped 3 bases and J dropped 3; count of bases not matched to a gene: 4. Germline V gives CDR1 SGHRS, CDR2 YFSETQ. CDR3 length: 15 residues. The CDR3 is CASSSQGALGNTIYF. Here the CDR3 DNA reads TGCGCCAGCAGCTCACAGGGGGCGCTTGGAAACACCATATATTTT.

The CDR3 loop reads CASSPKGLAGANEQFF. CDR3 nucleotide sequence: TGTGCCAGCAGCCCAAAGGGACTAGCGGGAGCCAATGAGCAGTTCTTC. The chain uses TRBV3-1 and TRBJ2-1; 14 nucleotides align to TRBD2. CDR1 and CDR2 (germline): LGHDT, YNNKEL (reference sequence). This CDR3 comprises 16 residues. Germline trimming cut 4 bases from V and 6 bases from J; bases unmatched to any gene: 5.